Detailed here is one TCR beta chain. Its antigen is unidentified. This sample is part of a study of cytomegalovirus exposure and HLA in healthy donors. For the study at large: Some 200 million T cells yielded under 130 million unique TCR beta sequences in earlier analysis. Some 90 million unique TCRs from HLA-typed donors were held in an early data release.

Study-wide findings and caveats: A later analysis reportedly found that, within productive TCRs, an Asian-associated ancestry cluster had fewer N-insertions than the mean observed across the approximately 660 donors.

This CDR3 has 13 amino acids. Between the trimmed V and J ends, which lost 3 bases and 6 bases, there was a span of 12 bases. The germline gives CDR1 SGDLS, CDR2 YYNGEE. Vbeta (60) and Jbeta (13) primers were used in the PCR. Produced via immunoSEQ multiplex PCR; TCRdb's table is partial and in-frame only. The sample consists of approximately 120,000 clones, 78% of them appearing once. The sequence derives from a man aged 40-49 years in good health and CMV-seronegative. This chain uses TRBV9 with TRBJ1-2, with D tentatively TRBD1 (6 bases). The source material was PBMCs. As DNA, the CDR3 is TGTGCCAGCAGCGCACAGGGATGGAATGGCTACACCTTC. Amino acids: CASSAQGWNGYTF.